This T cell receptor (beta chain) is from a study of T cell responses to AZD1222 COVID-19 vaccine. Study-wide findings and caveats: Baseline seropositivity occurred in only a handful of AZD1222 recipients.

Data came from immunoSEQ multiplex PCR; TCRdb stores just in-frame clones and leaves some out. The sample includes some 130,000 clones, approximately 90% seen only once; the top ten take 20% to 25%. In regard to this clone: Its antigen remains unknown.

V lost 2 bases and J 8 bases, leaving 18 bases between the germline ends. Germline V gene lookup returns CDR1 MGHRA and CDR2 YSYEKL. CDR3 length equals 16 residues. This sequence was found in an adult in good health. The genes are TRBV4-1 and TRBJ1-4; no clear D. This specimen was peripheral blood, taken on day 0 of AZD1222 vaccination. The CDR3 nucleotides read TGCGCCAGCAGCCAAACTACCTGGACGGGTAGAGAAAAACTGTTTTTT. Protein: CASSQTTWTGREKLFF.